The sequence of this TCR beta chain was determined in a study of control samples from healthy donors and cancer patients. V was shortened by 9 bases and J by 2 bases, with 9 bases between the two germline ends. This CDR3 has 13 amino acids. The germline CDR1 and CDR2 sequences are KGHDR and SFDVKD. Only in-frame clones appear in the TCRdb table, and some are missing; sequencing was by immunoSEQ multiplex PCR. The repertoire holds some 89,000 clones, with 70% to 90% as singletons. The sequence was obtained from a middle-aged woman in good health. The chain links TRBV24-1 to TRBJ1-4; weak D call: TRBD1 (5 bases). Material for sequencing was blood. The CDR3 region has the DNA TGTGCCACCGAAACAGGTACTAATGAAAAACTGTTTTTT. This codes for CATETGTNEKLFF.